The entry below describes one TCR beta chain. Its specificity is not known. A single record per CDR3 protein comes from TCRdb applying MiXCR to the RT-PCR reads. This table holds more than 450,000 distinct CDR3 sequences, less than 10% found once. These data are taken from a study of response to subunit inactivated influenza vaccine. Broader study findings: Authors suggested seasonal influenza vaccinations each recruit few new T cells.

The length of the CDR3 is 17 residues. Germline loops: CDR1 MDHEN, CDR2 SYDVKM. V lost 2 bases and J 1 base, leaving 17 bases between the germline ends. The starting material was PBMCs from blood, obtained 23 months after vaccination. The V and J genes are TRBV28 and TRBJ1-1, with D hard to call. The clonotype originates from a man between 50 and 75 years old who received an inactivated influenza vaccine. This CDR3 reads CASSLILGLNQNTEAFF. In nucleotides, the CDR3 is TGTGCCAGCAGTTTAATTTTGGGGTTGAATCAGAACACTGAAGCTTTCTTT.